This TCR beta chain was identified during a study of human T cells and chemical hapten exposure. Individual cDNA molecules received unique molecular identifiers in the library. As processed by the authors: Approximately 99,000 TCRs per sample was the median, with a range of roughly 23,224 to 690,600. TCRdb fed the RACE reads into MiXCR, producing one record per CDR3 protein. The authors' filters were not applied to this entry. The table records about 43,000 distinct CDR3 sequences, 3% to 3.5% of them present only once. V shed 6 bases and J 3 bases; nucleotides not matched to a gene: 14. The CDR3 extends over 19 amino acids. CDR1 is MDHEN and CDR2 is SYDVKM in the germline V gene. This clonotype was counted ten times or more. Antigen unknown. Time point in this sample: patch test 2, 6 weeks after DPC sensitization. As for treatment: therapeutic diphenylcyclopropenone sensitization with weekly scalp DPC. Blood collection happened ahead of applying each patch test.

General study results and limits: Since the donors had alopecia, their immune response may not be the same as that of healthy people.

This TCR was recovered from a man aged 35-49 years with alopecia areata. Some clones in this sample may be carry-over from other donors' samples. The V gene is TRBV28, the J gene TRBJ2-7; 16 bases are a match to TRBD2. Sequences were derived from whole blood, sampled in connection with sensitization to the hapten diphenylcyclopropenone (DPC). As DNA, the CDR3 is TGTGCCAGCAGCGCTCCGGGACTAGCGGGAGGGGGTGGGTACTACGAGCAGTACTTC. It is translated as CASSAPGLAGGGGYYEQYF.